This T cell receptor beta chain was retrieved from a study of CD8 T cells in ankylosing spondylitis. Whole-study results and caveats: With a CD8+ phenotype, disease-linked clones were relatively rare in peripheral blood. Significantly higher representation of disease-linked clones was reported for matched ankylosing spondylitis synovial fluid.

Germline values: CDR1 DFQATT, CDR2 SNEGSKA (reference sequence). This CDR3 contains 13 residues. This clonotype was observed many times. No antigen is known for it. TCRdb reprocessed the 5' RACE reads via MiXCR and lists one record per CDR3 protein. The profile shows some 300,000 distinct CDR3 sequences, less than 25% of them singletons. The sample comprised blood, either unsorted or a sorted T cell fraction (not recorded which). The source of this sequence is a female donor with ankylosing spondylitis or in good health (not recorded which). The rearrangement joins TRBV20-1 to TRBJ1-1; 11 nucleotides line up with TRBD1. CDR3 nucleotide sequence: TGCAGCCCTAAGGACAGGGGGCCCACTGAAGCTTTCTTT. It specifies CSPKDRGPTEAFF.